The subject of this entry is one T cell receptor beta chain. Its antigen remains unidentified. This specimen comes from a study of cytotoxic CD8 clonotypes in ibrutinib-treated CLL. Study conclusions and caveats: The study found baseline clonality above age-matched healthy donors, tracking circulating CD8+ T-cell counts. Clonality was elevated at ibrutinib response and had returned toward baseline at progression.

V lost 4 bases, J lost 4 bases, and 14 bases lay in between. The CDR3 sequence is 14 residues long. The germline CDR1 and CDR2 sequences are SGHRS and YFSETQ. Target depth was 1 in 200,000 to 1 in 1 million T cells, about 10x per clonotype. The table came from immunoSEQ multiplex PCR; TCRdb's copy has only in-frame clones and leaves some out. The sample contains about 140,000 clones, about 84% of which appear only once. This sequence joins TRBV5-1 and TRBJ2-5, with D possibly called TRBD1 or TRBD2 (5 bases each). The origin of this receptor is a human donor with chronic lymphocytic leukemia. Sequenced material: PBMCs, taken after 36 months of ibrutinib treatment. This CDR3 is CASSEEGRGETQYF. CDR3 in DNA: TGCGCCAGCAGCGAAGAGGGAAGGGGAGAGACCCAGTACTTC.